Each of the 18 T cell receptor beta chains below was sequenced from the same sample in a study of cytomegalovirus exposure and HLA in healthy donors. This PCR relied on a set of 60 Vbeta primers and 13 Jbeta primers. This table comes from immunoSEQ multiplex PCR, and its TCRdb copy is limited to in-frame clones, with some not included. The table includes about 110,000 clones, over 65% detected once. The sample comprised PBMCs. The origin of the receptors is a man aged 25 to 45 in good health and CMV-seropositive.

This chain connects TRBV28 to TRBJ2-7, with TRBD1 matching 9 bases. The J segment lost 2 bases and the V segment lost 6 bases, leaving 2 bases of the junction unmatched. This CDR3 has 13 amino acids. Germline assignment: CDR1 MDHEN and CDR2 SYDVKM. The DNA of the CDR3 is TGTGCCAGCAGGGGGACAGGGACCTACGAGCAGTACTTC. This encodes CASRGTGTYEQYF.

Note on this clone: This CDR3 fails to terminate in the conserved phenylalanine or tryptophan, so it likely reflects a read error. The DNA is left out, because the CDR3 cannot be placed on it with certainty; the CDR3 is given as TCRdb lists it. The chain combines TRBV4-2 with TRBJ2-2; the table's D call of TRBD2 was not tested on the DNA. CDR1 is LGHNA, CDR2 YNFKEQ, per germline. 12 amino acids form the CDR3, both terminal residues included. The CDR3 spells CASNSGLAGRLG.

The chain uses TRBV28 and TRBJ1-2; D is unclear. Germline V gene data show CDR1 as MDHEN and CDR2 as SYDVKM. Trimming pared 7 bases from V and 2 bases from J, leaving 20 bases between. This CDR3 spans 16 amino acids. This CDR3 is CASTTVKNSGNYGYTF. The CDR3 DNA sequence: TGTGCCAGCACCACAGTAAAGAACAGCGGGAACTATGGCTACACCTTC.

V usage is TRBV27 and J usage is TRBJ1-2; D is uncertain. Trimming removed 3 bases from V and 10 bases from J, with 15 bases in between. Germline assignment: CDR1 MNHEY and CDR2 SMNVEV (reference sequence). The CDR3 contains 13 residues. The CDR3 sequence: CASSFGRTYDYTF. The CDR3 DNA is TGTGCCAGCAGTTTCGGGCGGACTTACGACTACACCTTC.

The genes are TRBV5-4 and TRBJ2-1, with a weak D call TRBD1 (5 bases). Trimming removed 5 bases at V and 10 bases at J, with 13 bases between. The CDR3 contains 12 residues. Germline CDR1 and CDR2: SGHNT and YYREEE (reference sequence). CDR3 DNA sequence: TGTGCCAGCAGTAACCAGGGCTCGGAGCAGTTCTTC. Translation: CASSNQGSEQFF. Full variable domain (outside the CDR3, taken from reference TRBV5-4 and TRBJ2-1): ETGVTQSPTHLIKTRGQQVTLRCSSQSGHNTVSWYQQALGQGPQFIFQYYREEENGRGNFPPRFSGLQFPNYSSELNVNALELDDSALYLCASSNQGSEQFFGPGTRLTVL.

This chain joins TRBV7-2 and TRBJ1-3; D possibly corresponds to TRBD1 (5 bases). Germline V gene sequence: CDR1 SGHTA, CDR2 FQGNSA. Trimming removed 6 bases from V and 4 bases from J, with 7 bases in between. This CDR3 contains 12 residues. The CDR3 reads CASRGAGNTIYF. The DNA for the CDR3 is TGTGCCAGCAGAGGGGCAGGAAACACCATATATTTT.

This clone was counted once. The chain is built from TRBV4-1 and TRBJ1-2, with 8 bases fitting TRBD1. Germline lookup yields CDR1 MGHRA and CDR2 YSYEKL. CDR3 length: 15 amino acids. With 4 bases clipped from V and 4 bases from J, the junction kept 8 bases outside the gene matches. The CDR3 DNA reads as TGCGCCAGCAGCCCACGGACAGGGCAGGGCTATGGCTACACCTTC. It encodes CASSPRTGQGYGYTF.

This chain joins TRBV6-1 and TRBJ1-1, with a weak D call TRBD1 (6 bases). The germline V and J ends were trimmed by 7 bases and 1 base, with 16 bases remaining between them. This CDR3 is built from 15 residues. Germline CDR1 is MNHNS and CDR2 is SASEGT. In DNA form, the CDR3 reads TGTGCCAGCACCCTCGGACAGTGGAAGAACACTGAAGCTTTCTTT. Protein: CASTLGQWKNTEAFF.

V is TRBV9 and J is TRBJ2-1, with unresolved D. CDR1 and CDR2 from the germline V gene are SGDLS and YYNGEE. The CDR3 is made up of 15 amino acids. The V end lost 0 bases, the J end lost 3 bases, and 10 bases lay between the germline ends. Written as DNA, the CDR3 is TGTGCCAGCAGCGTAGGTACACAGATCTACAATGAGCAGTTCTTC. This sequence encodes CASSVGTQIYNEQFF.

This chain connects TRBV7-2 to TRBJ1-5, with a weak D call TRBD1 (6 bases). The V end lost 3 bases, the J end lost 3 bases, and 12 bases lay between the germline ends. The CDR3 runs 15 residues. Germline V gives CDR1 SGHTA, CDR2 FQGNSA. The CDR3 loop is CASSFTQGYNQPQHF. The CDR3 DNA reads TGTGCCAGCAGCTTCACACAGGGTTACAATCAGCCCCAGCATTTT.

This clone came up a few times. The chain combines TRBV28 with TRBJ1-6; D unclear. Germline CDR1 reads MDHEN; CDR2 reads SYDVKM. Deletions cut 2 bases from V and 0 bases from J, with 8 bases between. The CDR3 is 16 residues long. The CDR3 coding sequence is TGTGCCAGCAGTTTAGCGCGGAGCTCCTATAATTCACCCCTCCACTTT. Translation: CASSLARSSYNSPLHF.

V is TRBV7-3 and J is TRBJ2-5, with D possibly matching TRBD2 (7 bases). Germline CDR1 is SGHTA and CDR2 is FQGTGA. CDR3 length: 14 residues. Trimming left V 1 base short and J 3 bases short, with 9 bases between. CDR3 bases: TGTGCCAGCAGCTTAATAGGGGGGGAAGAGACCCAGTACTTC. Protein: CASSLIGGEETQYF.

This clone was counted between two and nine times. This chain joins TRBV5-4 and TRBJ1-2; tentative D call: TRBD1 (6 bases). The V gene's germline CDR1 is SGHNT and CDR2 YYREEE (reference sequence). The CDR3 runs to 12 residues. Trimming left V 1 base short and J 8 bases short, with 9 bases between. This CDR3 reads CASSLTGHGYTF. The CDR3 DNA sequence: TGTGCCAGCAGCTTGACAGGGCACGGCTACACCTTC.

J is TRBJ1-5 and V is TRBV12-5, with TRBD1 as a possible D gene (5 bases). CDR1 is LGHNT and CDR2 is FRNRAP in the germline V gene. Between the trimmed V and J ends, which lost 2 bases and 7 bases, there was a span of 15 bases. This CDR3 comprises 15 residues. The CDR3 DNA reads TGTGCTAGTGGTTTGTTTGGGGGGTTCGGCCAGCCCCAGCATTTT. Encoded protein: CASGLFGGFGQPQHF.

CDR3 coding DNA: TGTGCCAGCAGGGGGCCCTACGAGCAGTACTTC. Protein sequence: CASRGPYEQYF. The chain carries TRBV28 and TRBJ2-7; tentatively, D is TRBD1 (5 bases). The V gene's germline CDR1 is MDHEN and CDR2 SYDVKM. The CDR3 covers 11 residues. Trimming removed 6 bases at V and 2 bases at J, with 5 bases between.

The CDR3 bases are TGTGCCAGCGCTCCCGGGAGGGGGGGAATGGGGGAGCAGTACTTC. Protein: CASAPGRGGMGEQYF. The chain is built from TRBV27 and TRBJ2-7, with TRBD2 identical over 8 bases. CDR3 length equals 15 residues. In germline, CDR1 is MNHEY, CDR2 SMNVEV (reference sequence). V was pared by 8 bases and J by 7 bases, with 16 bases of the junction left unmatched.

This clone was seen a handful of times. V usage is TRBV6-4 and J usage is TRBJ2-3; a weak D match, TRBD1 (6 bases). CDR3 length: 14 residues. Between the trimmed V and J ends, which lost 6 bases and 0 bases, there was a span of 10 bases. Germline values: CDR1 MRHNA, CDR2 SNTAGT. The CDR3 DNA sequence: TGTGCCAGCAGCCGGACAGCTAGCACAGATACGCAGTATTTT. It is translated as CASSRTASTDTQYF.

In DNA form, the CDR3 reads TGTGCCAGCAGCGGTGGGACAGCCAGGGGCGAGCAGTACTTC. Translating gives CASSGGTARGEQYF. The chain combines TRBV9 with TRBJ2-7; 7 bases agree with TRBD1. Germline V lookup: CDR1 SGDLS, CDR2 YYNGEE. The CDR3 consists of 14 residues. Trimming at V came to 3 bases and at J to 6 bases, leaving 9 bases not matched to a gene.